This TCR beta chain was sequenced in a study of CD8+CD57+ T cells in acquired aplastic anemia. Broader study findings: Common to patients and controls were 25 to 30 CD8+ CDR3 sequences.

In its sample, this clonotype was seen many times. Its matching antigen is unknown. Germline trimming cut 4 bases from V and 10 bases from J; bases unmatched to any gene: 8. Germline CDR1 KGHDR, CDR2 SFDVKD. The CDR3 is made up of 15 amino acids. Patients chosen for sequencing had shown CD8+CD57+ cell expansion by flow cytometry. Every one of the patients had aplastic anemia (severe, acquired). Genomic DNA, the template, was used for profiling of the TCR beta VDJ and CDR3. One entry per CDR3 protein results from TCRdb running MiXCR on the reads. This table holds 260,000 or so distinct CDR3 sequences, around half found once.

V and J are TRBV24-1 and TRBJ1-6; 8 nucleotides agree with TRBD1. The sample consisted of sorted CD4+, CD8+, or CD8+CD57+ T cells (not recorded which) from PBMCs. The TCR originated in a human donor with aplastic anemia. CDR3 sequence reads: CATSEVDRGGSPLHF. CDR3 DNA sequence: TGTGCCACCAGTGAGGTTGACAGGGGAGGGTCACCCCTCCACTTT.